This T cell receptor (beta chain) was recorded in a study of blood T cells in healthy people across ages. Points from the study as a whole: The unknown donor CMV status may have confounded expanded clonotype changes.

As for this clonotype: Its cognate antigen is unknown.

Through a sample-barcoded 5' primer and a J-beta primer mix, a second PCR was run for 7 to 11 cycles. TCRdb fed the 5' RACE reads into MiXCR, producing one record per CDR3 protein. In the table there are approximately 1,100,000 distinct CDR3 sequences, more than 35% of which are singletons. This CDR3 is 16 amino acids long. Trimming removed 4 bases from V and 5 bases from J; junction bases left unmatched: 11. Germline CDR1 reads SGDLS; CDR2 reads YYNGEE. The sample taken for sequencing was blood. The chain couples TRBV9 to TRBJ2-3; 9 bases map to TRBD1. The receptor was isolated from a woman aged 55-70 years in good health. Written as DNA, the CDR3 is TGTGCCAGCAGCACAACCGGGACAGGGATTTTAGATACGCAGTATTTT. This codes for CASSTTGTGILDTQYF. Full variable domain (rest looked up from reference TRBV9 and TRBJ2-3): DSGVTQTPKHLITATGQRVTLRCSPRSGDLSVYWYQQSLDQGLQFLIQYYNGEERAKGNILERFSAQQFPDLHSELNLSSLELGDSALYFCASSTTGTGILDTQYFGPGTRLTVL.